This entry is about one T cell receptor (beta chain). Here immunoSEQ multiplex PCR was the method, and the copy in TCRdb shows in-frame clones only, minus some. Of 70,000 to 95,000 clones listed, under 95% are singletons. The data belong to a study of OX40 agonist ivuxolimab in advanced cancers. The CDR3 sequence is 14 residues long. In germline, CDR1 is GTSNPN, CDR2 SVGIG (reference sequence). J was trimmed by 7 bases and V by 5 bases; bases with no gene match: 11. The sequence was obtained from an adult with an advanced solid tumor such as melanoma, head and neck, liver or kidney cancer. The starting material was CD4+ or CD8+ T cells sorted from blood, obtained in a trial of the OX40 agonist ivuxolimab. The V call is TRBV30, the J call TRBJ1-2, with 9 bases matching TRBD1. The CDR3 DNA reads TGTGCCTGGGCACCCGGGACAGGGCATTTTGGCTACACCTTC. Translation: CAWAPGTGHFGYTF.